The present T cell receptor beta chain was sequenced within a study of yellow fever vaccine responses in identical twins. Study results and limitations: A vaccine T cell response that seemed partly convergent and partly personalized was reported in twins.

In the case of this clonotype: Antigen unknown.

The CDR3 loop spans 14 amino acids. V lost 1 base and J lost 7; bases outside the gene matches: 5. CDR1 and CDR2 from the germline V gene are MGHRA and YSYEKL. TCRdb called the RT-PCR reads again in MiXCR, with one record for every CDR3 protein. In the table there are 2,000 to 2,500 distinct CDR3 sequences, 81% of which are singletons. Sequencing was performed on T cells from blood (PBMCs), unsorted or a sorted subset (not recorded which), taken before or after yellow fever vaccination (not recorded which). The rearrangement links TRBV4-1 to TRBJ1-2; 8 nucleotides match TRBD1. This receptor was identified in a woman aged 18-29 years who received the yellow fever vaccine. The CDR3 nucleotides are TGCGCCAGCAGCCAAGCCAGGGGGCTTTTTGGCTACACCTTC. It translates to CASSQARGLFGYTF.